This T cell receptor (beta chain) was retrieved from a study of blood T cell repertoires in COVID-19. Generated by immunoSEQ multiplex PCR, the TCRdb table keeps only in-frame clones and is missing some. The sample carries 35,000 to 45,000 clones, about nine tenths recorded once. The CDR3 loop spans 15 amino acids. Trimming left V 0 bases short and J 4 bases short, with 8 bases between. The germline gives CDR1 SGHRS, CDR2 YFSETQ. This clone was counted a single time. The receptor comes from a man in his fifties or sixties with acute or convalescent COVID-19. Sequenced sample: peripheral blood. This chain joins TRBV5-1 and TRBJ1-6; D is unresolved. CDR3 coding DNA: TGCGCCAGCAGCTTGGCAACGGGGTATAATTCACCCCTCCACTTT. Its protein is CASSLATGYNSPLHF.